These 27 T cell receptor beta chains were all obtained from the same sample, sequenced in a study of T-cell reconstitution after alpha-beta-depleted transplantation in children. Unique molecular identifiers were incorporated during preparation of the TCRbeta library. Via MiXCR, TCRdb re-called the PCR reads, giving one row per CDR3 protein. Among approximately 220,000 distinct CDR3 sequences listed, more than 15% were seen once. Sequencing was performed on PBMCs, mostly from graft donor cells, taken 360 days after TCRalphabeta/CD19-depleted stem cell transplant. Every receptor here comes from a male patient aged 2-9 years who had a stem cell transplant for acute lymphoblastic leukemia, so the T cells may come from the graft donor.

This clonotype was detected only a few times. The chain uses TRBV2 and TRBJ2-7; D could derive from TRBD1 or TRBD2 (5 bases each). V was cut by 7 bases and J by 0 bases, with 31 bases left in between. The germline CDR1 and CDR2 sequences are SNHLY and FYNNEI. CDR3 length equals 20 residues. The CDR3 protein is CASTFPLRGNRPLSSYEQYF. DNA of the CDR3: TGTGCCAGCACATTCCCGTTACGAGGGAACAGGCCCCTTAGCTCCTACGAGCAGTACTTC.

The J gene is TRBJ1-6, the V gene TRBV27, with a possible D match to TRBD1 (5 bases). V lost 6 bases and J lost 8, with 26 bases in between. The CDR3 covers 18 residues. The germline V gene has CDR1 MNHEY and CDR2 SMNVEV (reference sequence). CDR3 in DNA: TGTGCCAGCAGCCCAGAGGAACCATGCGCACGGGGGGATTCACCCCTCCACTTT. It codes for CASSPEEPCARGDSPLHF.

The sample holds a few counts of this clonotype. The rearrangement links TRBV20-1 to TRBJ1-1, with TRBD1 as a possible D gene (6 bases). This CDR3 comprises 12 residues. From germline, CDR1 is DFQATT and CDR2 SNEGSKA (reference sequence). V lost 5 bases to trimming and J lost 1 base, with 8 bases between them. CDR3 sequence: CSALDRNTEAFF. CDR3 coding DNA: TGCAGTGCTCTGGACAGGAACACTGAAGCTTTCTTT.

This clonotype was detected a few times. This sequence joins TRBV19 and TRBJ2-1; 8 positions agree with TRBD1. The CDR3 is made up of 16 amino acids. Germline V CDR1 and CDR2: LNHDA, SQIVND (reference sequence). The V gene end was trimmed by 4 bases and the J gene end by 5 bases; junction bases not matched to a gene: 10. The CDR3: CASSKRQGQVNNEQFF. CDR3 DNA sequence: TGTGCCAGTAGTAAGCGACAGGGGCAAGTTAACAATGAGCAGTTCTTC.

V gene TRBV5-5 combines with J gene TRBJ2-7; 7 nucleotides match TRBD1. Germline V lookup: CDR1 SGHKS, CDR2 YYEKEE (reference sequence). The CDR3 is made up of 15 amino acids. V lost 3 bases, J lost 3 bases, and 9 bases stayed unmatched. This CDR3 is CASSSAGTVLYEQYF. The CDR3 nucleotides are TGTGCCAGCAGCTCAGCCGGGACAGTCCTCTACGAGCAGTACTTC.

There are a few counts of this clonotype. The chain uses TRBV7-8 and TRBJ1-1, with TRBD1 matching over 11 bases. CDR1 is SGHVS and CDR2 is FQNEAQ in the germline V gene. The CDR3 runs to 13 residues. V trimming: 4 bases; J trimming: 9 bases; junction bases outside the gene matches: 4. The CDR3 coding sequence is TGTGCCAGCAGCTCCGGGACAGGGGGTAAAGCTTTCTTT. Translating gives CASSSGTGGKAFF.

This clonotype turned up a few times. The chain carries TRBV3-1 and TRBJ2-2; tentative D call: TRBD2 (6 bases). Germline V CDR1 and CDR2: LGHDT, YNNKEL (reference sequence). V was trimmed by 2 bases and J by 6 bases, leaving 25 bases between them. The CDR3 contains 19 residues. DNA for the CDR3: TGTGCCAGCAGCCAAATAACCGACAGCGGGTTGGTCCTTTCCGGGGAGCTGTTTTTT. Encoded protein: CASSQITDSGLVLSGELFF.

There are many counts of this clonotype. This chain links TRBV5-4 with TRBJ2-1, with no clear D. The CDR3 sequence is 13 residues long. In germline, CDR1 is SGHNT, CDR2 YYREEE (reference sequence). Trimming left V 4 bases short and J 4 bases short, with 9 bases between. CDR3 protein: CASSLGPYNEQFF. The CDR3 DNA sequence: TGTGCCAGCAGCCTTGGACCGTACAATGAGCAGTTCTTC.

This clonotype was counted between two and nine times. CDR3 DNA sequence: TGTGCCAGCACCAAAGTGAGGGTCGACCTAAACACCGGGGAGCTGTTTTTT. Amino acid sequence: CASTKVRVDLNTGELFF. The chain has TRBV6-2 or TRBV6-3 and TRBJ2-2; D is perhaps TRBD2 (5 bases). Trimming took off 7 bases at V and 2 bases at J, with 20 bases between the two ends. The CDR3 covers 17 residues. CDR1 and CDR2 from the germline V gene are MNHEY and SVGEGT.

The chain uses TRBV29-1 and TRBJ2-7, with D maybe TRBD2 (6 bases). Germline V gene sequence: CDR1 SQVTM, CDR2 ANQGSEA. The CDR3 consists of 13 residues. Trimming shortened V by 7 bases and J by 3 bases, and 16 bases separated the two germline ends. For the CDR3, the DNA is TGCAGCGCCCAATCAGGCGGGGACTACGAGCAGTACTTC. Amino acids: CSAQSGGDYEQYF.

In this sample, this clonotype turned up many times. The gene calls are TRBV10-3 and TRBJ2-3, with TRBD2 matching over 12 bases. J was trimmed by 4 bases and V by 4 bases; bases with no gene match: 6. The CDR3 is 16 amino acids. Germline V gene data show CDR1 as ENHRY and CDR2 as SYGVKD. The DNA for the CDR3 is TGTGCCATCAGTGCACCTAGCGGGGGGGCATCAGATACGCAGTATTTT. It encodes CAISAPSGGASDTQYF.

This clonotype was counted a few times. V usage is TRBV29-1 and J usage is TRBJ2-2; 7 bases map to TRBD2. Germline V gives CDR1 SQVTM, CDR2 ANQGSEA. V lost 6 bases and J lost 6; bases outside the gene matches: 4. The CDR3 is 12 amino acids. The CDR3 bases are TGCAGCGTCCTACGGGGGGCCGGGGAGCTGTTTTTT. Encoded protein: CSVLRGAGELFF.

The chain recombines TRBV11-2 with TRBJ2-4; TRBD2 aligns across 9 bases. This CDR3 contains 20 residues. After removal of 5 bases from V and 0 bases from J, the junction contained 17 bases not matched to a gene. Germline V gene data show CDR1 as SGHAT and CDR2 as FQNNGV. CDR3: CASSTSTKRGAFLAKNIQYF. Written as DNA, the CDR3 is TGTGCCAGCAGCACCTCTACCAAGCGGGGGGCTTTCCTAGCCAAAAACATTCAGTACTTC.

Only a few counts were recorded for this clonotype. The chain combines TRBV11-1 with TRBJ2-5; D possibly corresponds to TRBD2 (6 bases). Per the germline V gene, CDR1 is SGHAT and CDR2 is FQDESV (reference sequence). The germline V and J ends were trimmed by 5 bases and 0 bases, with 19 bases remaining between them. CDR3 length: 17 amino acids. The CDR3, as DNA: TGTGCCAGCAGCCCTATAAGTGGCGGGAAACACCAAGAGACCCAGTACTTC. Translated: CASSPISGGKHQETQYF.

This clonotype was seen more than once but under ten times. V gene TRBV10-3 combines with J gene TRBJ2-2, with 8 bases aligning to TRBD2. The CDR3 sequence is 15 residues long. The germline V gene encodes CDR1 ENHRY and CDR2 SYGVKD. J lost 1 base, V lost 10 bases, and 8 bases had no gene match. CDR3 DNA: TGTGCCAGCCCTCGGGGGGGCCGGAACACCGGGGAGCTGTTTTTT. It specifies CASPRGGRNTGELFF.

This clonotype was observed a handful of times. The chain is built from TRBV14 and TRBJ2-1; TRBD1 agrees at 8 bases. CDR3 length equals 16 residues. Germline V gene lookup returns CDR1 SGHDN and CDR2 FVKESK. J gave up 2 bases and V 2 bases, and 5 bases lay outside the gene matches. This CDR3 is CASSQRTGPTYNEQFF. In DNA form, the CDR3 reads TGTGCCAGCAGCCAACGGACAGGGCCCACCTACAATGAGCAGTTCTTC.

V usage is TRBV5-1 and J usage is TRBJ2-7, with TRBD1 as a possible D gene (5 bases). V was pared by 4 bases and J by 3 bases, with 14 bases between. The CDR3 is made up of 14 amino acids. Germline V gives CDR1 SGHRS, CDR2 YFSETQ. This CDR3 reads CASSPLQENYEQYF. The DNA for the CDR3 is TGCGCCAGCAGCCCGCTACAGGAAAACTACGAGCAGTACTTC.

This clonotype was counted between two and nine times. This chain uses TRBV18 with TRBJ2-5, with D perhaps assigned TRBD1 or TRBD2 (7 bases each). The germline V and J ends were trimmed by 0 bases and 3 bases, with 17 bases remaining between them. This CDR3 contains 17 residues. Germline values: CDR1 KGHSH, CDR2 LQKENI. The DNA for the CDR3 is TGTGCCAGCTCACCACCGCGGGGGACAGCACATAAAGAGACCCAGTACTTC. Its protein is CASSPPRGTAHKETQYF.

Here the CDR3 reads CSVGDGDYGYTF. Written as DNA, the CDR3 is TGCAGCGTGGGGGACGGGGACTATGGCTACACCTTC. J is TRBJ1-2 and V is TRBV29-1, with D perhaps matching TRBD1 (5 bases). This CDR3 region has 12 residues. V lost 6 bases and J 3 bases, leaving 11 bases between the germline ends. Germline V gene data show CDR1 as SQVTM and CDR2 as ANQGSEA.

The table lists this clonotype with a few counts. The V gene is TRBV12-3 or TRBV12-4, the J gene TRBJ2-5; D gene unclear. V lost 5 bases and J 5 bases, leaving 9 bases between the germline ends. This CDR3 is built from 12 residues. The CDR3 nucleotides are TGTGCCAGCAGTGCCAATGGGGAGACCCAGTACTTC. This codes for CASSANGETQYF.

The chain is built from TRBV5-1 and TRBJ2-1, with a tentative D call TRBD2 (6 bases). Germline CDR1 reads SGHRS; CDR2 reads YFSETQ. The CDR3 has 15 residues. V lost 5 bases and J lost 0, with 12 bases in between. CDR3 DNA: TGCGCCAGCAGGGGGGGAGACACCTCCTACAATGAGCAGTTCTTC. As protein: CASRGGDTSYNEQFF.

In its sample, this clonotype was seen a few times. This CDR3 is CASSSGTGTYGYTF. CDR3 nucleotides: TGTGCCAGCAGTTCCGGGACAGGGACCTATGGCTACACCTTC. J is TRBJ1-2 and V is TRBV27; the match to TRBD1 covers 9 bases. V was pared by 4 bases and J by 4 bases, with 4 bases of the junction left unmatched. The CDR3 totals 14 residues. Germline V gene sequence: CDR1 MNHEY, CDR2 SMNVEV (reference sequence).

The chain carries TRBV15 and TRBJ2-3; 9 bases are shared with TRBD1. The CDR3 is 16 amino acids. The germline gives CDR1 LNHNV, CDR2 YYDKDF (reference sequence). Trimming at V came to 0 bases and at J to 5 bases, leaving 6 bases not matched to a gene. Written as DNA, the CDR3 is TGTGCCACCAGCAGAGAGGGACAGGGAGTCGGAGATACGCAGTATTTT. Translated, it gives CATSREGQGVGDTQYF.

The table lists this clonotype with many counts. The chain carries TRBV4-3 and TRBJ1-4, with a weak D call TRBD1 (5 bases). V dropped 1 base and J dropped 7 bases, with 10 bases sitting between them. This CDR3 has 14 amino acids. Germline CDR1 reads LGHNA; CDR2 reads YSLEER. CDR3 nucleotides: TGCGCCAGCAGCCAAGGGGGCGCGTCTGAAAAACTGTTTTTT. Translating gives CASSQGGASEKLFF.

This clonotype was seen a few times. The chain links TRBV10-3 to TRBJ1-2, with 10 positions matching TRBD1. The CDR3 totals 17 residues. Germline V gene data show CDR1 as ENHRY and CDR2 as SYGVKD. The ends lost 3 bases at V and 4 bases at J; junction bases unmatched: 11. The chain's CDR3 is CAISDQTGGASPYGYTF. For the CDR3, the DNA is TGTGCCATCAGTGACCAGACAGGGGGCGCTTCCCCCTATGGCTACACCTTC.

This chain links TRBV18 with TRBJ1-2; TRBD1 aligns across 9 bases. In germline, CDR1 is KGHSH, CDR2 LQKENI. The length of the CDR3 is 14 residues. V lost 3 bases, J lost 6 bases, and 5 bases stayed unmatched. CDR3 sequence: CASSPRQGGDGYTF. CDR3 DNA sequence: TGTGCCAGCTCACCGCGACAGGGGGGCGATGGCTACACCTTC.

The genes are TRBV28 and TRBJ2-2, with 9 positions matching TRBD2. This CDR3 comprises 16 residues. V gave up 4 bases and J gave up 5 bases; unmatched junction bases: 8. Germline lookup yields CDR1 MDHEN and CDR2 SYDVKM. The CDR3 DNA reads TGTGCCAGCAGTTCGGGACTAGCCGCGGGTACCGGGGAGCTGTTTTTT. Translated, it gives CASSSGLAAGTGELFF.